This TCR beta chain is from a study of OX40 agonist ivuxolimab in advanced cancers. Germline CDR1 is MNHNS and CDR2 is SASEGT. The length of the CDR3 is 13 residues. The trim removed 5 bases at V and 3 bases at J, leaving 2 bases unmatched. Sequencing used immunoSEQ multiplex PCR; TCRdb keeps in-frame clones, though not all of them. In the table there are roughly 11,000 clones, 75% to 90% of which are singletons. This chain connects TRBV6-1 to TRBJ1-1; the match to TRBD1 covers 8 bases. This clonotype was sampled from an adult with an advanced solid tumor such as melanoma, head and neck, liver or kidney cancer. The sequences come from CD4+ or CD8+ T cells sorted from blood, collected in a trial of the OX40 agonist ivuxolimab. The DNA of the CDR3 is TGTGCCAGCAGTCGGGGACAGGACACTGAAGCTTTCTTT. Translating gives CASSRGQDTEAFF.